The 13 T cell receptor beta chains given below trace back to one sample, sequenced in a study of blood T cell repertoires in COVID-19. Measured with immunoSEQ multiplex PCR; TCRdb has only the in-frame clones, and not every one. Of some 320,000 clones in the sample, under 90% were seen once. Sequencing input: PBMCs or T cells enriched from blood (not recorded which). The receptors were gathered from a woman aged 45-59 years who had been exposed to COVID-19.

The chain carries TRBV19 and TRBJ1-6; D perhaps matches TRBD1 (5 bases). The CDR3 is 13 residues long. Per germline, CDR1 LNHDA and CDR2 SQIVND (reference sequence). Trimming pared 7 bases from V and 13 bases from J, leaving 17 bases between. Here the CDR3 reads CASNPGAGTPLHF. CDR3 coding DNA: TGTGCCAGTAACCCTGGGGCGGGAACCCCCCTCCACTTT.

The V gene is TRBV18, the J gene TRBJ2-1; TRBD2 matches 10 bases. CDR3 size: 17 residues. V shed 0 bases and J 7 bases; nucleotides not matched to a gene: 9. CDR1 and CDR2 (germline): KGHSH, LQKENI. CDR3 sequence: CASSPPGLALFGNEQFF. DNA for the CDR3: TGTGCCAGCTCACCACCGGGACTAGCGCTTTTTGGAAATGAGCAGTTCTTC.

The rearrangement uses TRBV27 and TRBJ2-6; perhaps TRBD1 as D (7 bases). The germline V gene encodes CDR1 MNHEY and CDR2 SMNVEV (reference sequence). Trimming stripped 2 bases from V and 0 bases from J, with 14 bases between. This CDR3 has 18 amino acids. In nucleotides, the CDR3 is TGTGCCAGCAGTTTAAGACAGGGAGGTTTCTCTGGGGCCAACGTCCTGACTTTC. As protein: CASSLRQGGFSGANVLTF.

The chain employs TRBV28 and TRBJ1-3; no firm D call. The V end was cut by 6 bases, the J end by 2 bases, with 5 bases between. Germline V CDR1 and CDR2: MDHEN, SYDVKM. The CDR3 spans 12 residues. This chain's CDR3 is CASRQPGNTIYF. CDR3 coding DNA: TGTGCCAGCAGACAGCCTGGAAACACCATATATTTT.

The chain's CDR3 is CASSHPGGRGTEAFF. In DNA, the CDR3 is TGTGCCAGCAGTCACCCGGGGGGCCGGGGCACTGAAGCTTTCTTT. The gene calls are TRBV27 and TRBJ1-1; D might be TRBD1 (6 bases). The V end was cut by 5 bases, the J end by 4 bases, with 17 bases between. Germline V gives CDR1 MNHEY, CDR2 SMNVEV (reference sequence). CDR3 length equals 15 residues.

This chain joins TRBV28 and TRBJ2-2; perhaps TRBD2 as D (6 bases). The CDR3 consists of 14 residues. The V end lost 6 bases, the J end lost 6 bases, and 14 bases lay between the germline ends. The germline CDR1 and CDR2 sequences are MDHEN and SYDVKM. DNA for the CDR3: TGTGCCAGCAGCTCAGCCAGGGACTCCGGGGAGCTGTTTTTT. The encoded protein is CASSSARDSGELFF. Filled out from reference TRBV28 and TRBJ2-2, the complete variable domain reads DVKVTQSSRYLVKRTGEKVFLECVQDMDHENMFWYRQDPGLGLRLIYFSYDVKMKEKGDIPEGYSVSREKKERFSLILESASTNQTSMYLCASSSARDSGELFFGEGSRLTVL.

The chain recombines TRBV5-4 with TRBJ2-7; 9 bases map to TRBD1. Germline-derived CDR1 and CDR2 are SGHNT and YYREEE (reference sequence). V gave up 4 bases and J gave up 5 bases; unmatched junction bases: 10. This CDR3 comprises 15 residues. The CDR3 loop reads CASSPGWDRVHEQYF. The CDR3 DNA is TGTGCCAGCAGCCCCGGGTGGGACAGGGTGCACGAGCAGTACTTC.

This sequence joins TRBV5-6 and TRBJ1-2; 10 bases align to TRBD1. With V trimmed by 4 bases and J by 5 bases, 11 bases remained unmatched. Germline V gene sequence: CDR1 SGHDT, CDR2 YYEEEE. The CDR3 has 16 amino acids. In DNA, the CDR3 is TGTGCCAGCAGCCCGTTTGGACAGGGGGTAGGATATGGCTACACCTTC. As protein: CASSPFGQGVGYGYTF.

The CDR3 nucleotides are TGTGCCAGCAGCCCAGGACAGGGGGCGTTCAATGAGCAGTTCTTC. It specifies CASSPGQGAFNEQFF. The rearrangement uses TRBV27 and TRBJ2-1; 11 positions agree with TRBD1. The CDR3 has 15 amino acids. In germline, CDR1 is MNHEY, CDR2 SMNVEV (reference sequence). The ends lost 6 bases at V and 6 bases at J; junction bases unmatched: 7.

The J gene is TRBJ1-5, the V gene TRBV20-1; D remains unclear. The CDR3 is made up of 15 amino acids. The germline gives CDR1 DFQATT, CDR2 SNEGSKA (reference sequence). With 3 bases removed from V and 0 bases from J, the gap between germline ends came to 12 bases. The CDR3 DNA sequence: TGCAGTGCTAGTACGGGGATAAATAGCAATCAGCCCCAGCATTTT. Amino acids: CSASTGINSNQPQHF.

The V gene is TRBV5-4, the J gene TRBJ1-6; D call uncertain. Trimming stripped 4 bases from V and 7 bases from J, with 12 bases between. This CDR3 region has 14 residues. Germline V gene data show CDR1 as SGHNT and CDR2 as YYREEE (reference sequence). CDR3 sequence reads: CASSPAGFNSPLHF. CDR3 DNA sequence: TGTGCCAGCAGCCCCGCGGGGTTCAATTCACCCCTCCACTTT. Combining the CDR3 with reference TRBV5-4 and TRBJ1-6 gives the whole variable domain ETGVTQSPTHLIKTRGQQVTLRCSSQSGHNTVSWYQQALGQGPQFIFQYYREEENGRGNFPPRFSGLQFPNYSSELNVNALELDDSALYLCASSPAGFNSPLHFGNGTRLTVT.

The chain carries TRBV5-1 and TRBJ1-6; D is unclear. Germline CDR1 reads SGHRS; CDR2 reads YFSETQ. The CDR3 runs to 16 residues. V dropped 5 bases and J dropped 1 base, with 13 bases sitting between them. The CDR3 coding sequence is TGCGCCAGCAGGGACTCCCCCAAGTCCTATAATTCACCCCTCCACTTT. Translation: CASRDSPKSYNSPLHF.

The chain combines TRBV5-6 with TRBJ2-3; D not resolved. Germline CDR1 and CDR2: SGHDT and YYEEEE. Trimming removed 1 base at V and 0 bases at J, with 12 bases between. The CDR3 sequence is 16 residues long. The CDR3 is CASSLLVQFSTDTQYF. For the CDR3, the DNA is TGTGCCAGCAGCTTGTTGGTGCAGTTTAGCACAGATACGCAGTATTTT.